The clone carrying this T cell receptor beta chain was detected many times. The antigen is undetermined. Newly diagnosed patients aged 18 to 65 had hyperthyroidism of under 2 months' duration. These data come from a study of T cells in Graves' hyperthyroidism and ophthalmopathy. Whole-study results and caveats: It was a median approximately 7.1 months before onset that the model predicted ophthalmopathy.

The CDR3 regions of TCR beta were amplified from RNA transcripts. Primed by the HTBI set, a first-round RT-PCR was run on the TCR CDR3. TCRdb passed the multiplex PCR reads through MiXCR, listing each CDR3 protein once. The profile shows 550,000 to 650,000 distinct CDR3 sequences, 14% of them singletons. The CDR3 runs 17 residues. With 1 base removed from V and 4 bases from J, the gap between germline ends came to 20 bases. Germline V CDR1 and CDR2: MGHRA, YSYEKL. What was sequenced was blood. The J gene is TRBJ2-7, the V gene TRBV4-1; TRBD2 is a possible D gene (7 bases). The sequence derives from a woman aged 30 to 39 with Graves' hyperthyroidism that later progressed to Graves' ophthalmopathy. The CDR3 sequence: CASSQGPGGTLGYEQYF. The CDR3 DNA sequence: TGCGCCAGCAGCCAAGGACCGGGGGGCACGTTGGGATACGAGCAGTACTTC.